Below, 17 T cell receptor beta chains from the same sample are listed, as sequenced in a study of blood T cell repertoires in COVID-19. The assay was immunoSEQ multiplex PCR, and TCRdb's table has in-frame clones only and misses some. The sample consists of some 400,000 clones, 81% of them appearing once. The material sequenced was peripheral blood. The receptor set was obtained from a human donor with acute or convalescent COVID-19. The donor label of this sample is uncertain.

This clone was seen a single time. Other DNA variants within this sample encode the same CDR3. The V and J genes are TRBV5-5 and TRBJ1-2, with D perhaps matching TRBD1 (5 bases). The CDR3 runs 13 residues. Germline values: CDR1 SGHKS, CDR2 YYEKEE (reference sequence). Trimming stripped 0 bases from V and 4 bases from J, with 7 bases between. CDR3 coding DNA: TGTGCCAGCAGCTTGGAAGGGGCCTATGGCTACACCTTC. Protein product: CASSLEGAYGYTF.

This clone showed up just once. The chain couples TRBV20-1 to TRBJ1-5; D gene ambiguous. Per germline, CDR1 DFQATT and CDR2 SNEGSKA (reference sequence). The CDR3 consists of 11 residues. V was shortened by 3 bases and J by 7 bases, with 7 bases between the two germline ends. The CDR3 loop is CSASLAQPQHF. The CDR3 coding sequence is TGCAGTGCTAGCCTAGCACAGCCCCAGCATTTT.

This clone has only a few counts. The rearrangement links TRBV7-8 to TRBJ2-1; D gene ambiguous. Germline CDR1 and CDR2: SGHVS and FQNEAQ. V was cut by 1 base and J by 4 bases, with 8 bases left in between. The CDR3 is made up of 14 amino acids. CDR3 amino acids: CASSLEAGYNEQFF. The CDR3 DNA reads TGTGCCAGCAGCTTAGAAGCAGGTTACAATGAGCAGTTCTTC. Combining the CDR3 with reference TRBV7-8 and TRBJ2-1 gives the whole variable domain GAGVSQSPRYKVAKRGQDVALRCDPISGHVSLFWYQQALGQGPEFLTYFQNEAQLDKSGLPSDRFFAERPEGSVSTLKIQRTQQEDSAVYLCASSLEAGYNEQFFGPGTRLTVL.

V gene TRBV6-5 combines with J gene TRBJ2-1; 9 bases agree with TRBD1. CDR1 and CDR2 from the germline V gene are MNHEY and SVGAGI. The CDR3 extends over 15 amino acids. The V and J ends lost 6 bases and 7 bases, in that order; junction bases with no gene match: 10. CDR3 coding DNA: TGTGCCAGCAGCAAGGGAGCGACAGGGGGGAATGAGCAGTTCTTC. Protein: CASSKGATGGNEQFF.

The CDR3, as DNA: TGTGCCAGCAGTGAAGAGGGGACAGCCGCCCCCTATGGCTACACCTTC. Its protein product is CASSEEGTAAPYGYTF. The V gene is TRBV25-1, the J gene TRBJ1-2; 7 positions agree with TRBD1. J gave up 4 bases and V 2 bases, and 10 bases lay outside the gene matches. The CDR3 has 16 amino acids. Germline V gene sequence: CDR1 MGHDK, CDR2 SYGVNS.

This chain connects TRBV25-1 to TRBJ1-6, with D possibly matching TRBD1 (6 bases). V was pared by 5 bases and J by 9 bases, with 17 bases between. The germline V gene has CDR1 MGHDK and CDR2 SYGVNS. There are 15 residues in the CDR3. The CDR3 sequence is CASSPDTGMGSPLHF. For the CDR3, the DNA is TGTGCCAGCAGTCCGGACACAGGGATGGGTTCACCCCTCCACTTT.

The V and J genes are TRBV2 and TRBJ2-2; the match to TRBD1 covers 11 bases. V lost 8 bases and J lost 5; bases outside the gene matches: 7. Germline CDR1 is SNHLY and CDR2 is FYNNEI. This CDR3 is 15 amino acids long. The CDR3 DNA follows: TGTGCCAGCGCTTCTGGGGACAGGGGGACCGGGGAGCTGTTTTTT. This translates into CASASGDRGTGELFF.

As for this clone: Within the sample, other DNA sequences also encode this same CDR3. The V gene is TRBV4-1, the J gene TRBJ1-5; TRBD1 might be the D (6 bases). There are 14 residues in the CDR3. Germline V CDR1 and CDR2: MGHRA, YSYEKL. Trimming shortened V by 3 bases and J by 3 bases, and 9 bases separated the two germline ends. DNA of the CDR3: TGCGCCAGCAGCCACGGACAGTCCAATCAGCCCCAGCATTTT. Residues: CASSHGQSNQPQHF.

The chain couples TRBV24-1 to TRBJ1-1, with a weak D call TRBD1 (5 bases). Germline loops: CDR1 KGHDR, CDR2 SFDVKD. V lost 6 bases and J lost 7, with 8 bases in between. This CDR3 has 11 amino acids. Written as DNA, the CDR3 is TGTGCCACCAGTCTTACAGGTGAAGCTTTCTTT. Its translation is CATSLTGEAFF.

This rearrangement joins TRBV2 to TRBJ1-1, with D perhaps TRBD1 (5 bases). The V gene lost 5 bases and the J gene lost 1 base, with 11 bases spanning the gap. Germline V gene data show CDR1 as SNHLY and CDR2 as FYNNEI. The CDR3 is 14 amino acids. CDR3 sequence: CASSTGLTNTEAFF. CDR3 bases: TGTGCCAGCAGTACGGGACTGACGAACACTGAAGCTTTCTTT.

This rearrangement joins TRBV2 to TRBJ1-3; tentatively, D is TRBD1 (6 bases). The CDR3 contains 16 residues. Trimming pared 7 bases from V and 4 bases from J, leaving 20 bases between. CDR1 and CDR2 (germline): SNHLY, FYNNEI. The CDR3 sequence: CASKKQGSLLGNTIYF. As DNA, the CDR3 is TGTGCCAGCAAGAAACAGGGAAGTCTTCTGGGAAACACCATATATTTT.

The gene calls are TRBV11-2 and TRBJ2-2; D uncertain. V gave up 6 bases and J gave up 7 bases, with 15 bases separating them. The CDR3 extends over 14 amino acids. CDR1 and CDR2 (germline): SGHAT, FQNNGV. CDR3 sequence reads: CASRGTQGHGELFF. The CDR3 region has the DNA TGTGCCAGCAGGGGCACCCAAGGTCACGGGGAGCTGTTTTTT.

This rearrangement joins TRBV19 to TRBJ1-2, with D possibly TRBD1 on 5 matching bases. This CDR3 region has 12 residues. From germline, CDR1 is LNHDA and CDR2 SQIVND (reference sequence). Between the trimmed V and J ends, which lost 4 bases and 8 bases, there was a span of 11 bases. The CDR3 reads CASSRTLLGYTF. CDR3 nucleotide sequence: TGTGCCAGTAGTAGGACACTTTTGGGCTACACCTTC.

This chain joins TRBV11-2 and TRBJ2-1, with 9 positions matching TRBD2. This CDR3 contains 17 residues. Germline CDR1 and CDR2: SGHAT and FQNNGV. The ends lost 2 bases at V and 0 bases at J; junction bases unmatched: 5. This CDR3 reads CASSLLAGPSSYNEQFF. CDR3 bases: TGTGCCAGCAGCTTACTAGCGGGGCCGAGCTCCTACAATGAGCAGTTCTTC.

CDR3 loop: CASGRQGSTDTQYF. CDR3 DNA sequence: TGTGCCAGCGGACGACAGGGGAGCACAGATACGCAGTATTTT. The chain carries TRBV7-9 and TRBJ2-3; TRBD1 matches at 8 bases. The CDR3 is 14 residues long. V was clipped by 8 bases and J by 0 bases; unmatched bases: 4. The germline CDR1 and CDR2 sequences are SEHNR and FQNEAQ (reference sequence).

The V call is TRBV18, the J call TRBJ2-7; 13 bases are a match to TRBD2. After removal of 3 bases from V and 6 bases from J, the junction contained 5 bases not matched to a gene. The germline gives CDR1 KGHSH, CDR2 LQKENI. The CDR3 extends over 15 amino acids. The CDR3 nucleotides are TGTGCCAGCTCACCCGGACTAGCGGGAGAGGCCGAGCAGTACTTC. Its protein is CASSPGLAGEAEQYF.

The chain joins TRBV28 to TRBJ2-3; TRBD2 might be the D (6 bases). Germline loops: CDR1 MDHEN, CDR2 SYDVKM. The V and J ends lost 8 bases and 2 bases respectively, with 23 bases between them. The CDR3 is 17 residues long. CDR3 protein: CASPPRRGPPNTDTQYF. Written as DNA, the CDR3 is TGTGCCAGCCCCCCGCGGCGGGGCCCCCCTAACACAGATACGCAGTATTTT. The whole variable domain, filled in from reference TRBV28 and TRBJ2-3, reads DVKVTQSSRYLVKRTGEKVFLECVQDMDHENMFWYRQDPGLGLRLIYFSYDVKMKEKGDIPEGYSVSREKKERFSLILESASTNQTSMYLCASPPRRGPPNTDTQYFGPGTRLTVL.